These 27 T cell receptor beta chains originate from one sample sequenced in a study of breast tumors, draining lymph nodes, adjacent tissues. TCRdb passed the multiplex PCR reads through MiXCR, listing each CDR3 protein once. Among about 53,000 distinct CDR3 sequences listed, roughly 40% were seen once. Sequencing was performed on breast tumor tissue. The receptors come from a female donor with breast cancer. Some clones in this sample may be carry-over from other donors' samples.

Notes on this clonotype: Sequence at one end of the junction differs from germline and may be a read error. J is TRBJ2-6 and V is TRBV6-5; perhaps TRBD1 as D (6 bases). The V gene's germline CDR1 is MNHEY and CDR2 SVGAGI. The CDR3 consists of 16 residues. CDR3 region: CATGRDTHSGANVLIF. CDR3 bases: TGTGCTACTGGAAGGGACACCCATTCTGGGGCCAACGTCCTGATTTTC.

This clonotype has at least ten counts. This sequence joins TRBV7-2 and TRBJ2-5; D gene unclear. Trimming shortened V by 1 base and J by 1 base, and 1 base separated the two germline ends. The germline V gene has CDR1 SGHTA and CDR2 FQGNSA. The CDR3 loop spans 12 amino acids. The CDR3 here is CASSLVQETQYF. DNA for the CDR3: TGTGCCAGCAGCTTAGTCCAAGAGACCCAGTACTTC.

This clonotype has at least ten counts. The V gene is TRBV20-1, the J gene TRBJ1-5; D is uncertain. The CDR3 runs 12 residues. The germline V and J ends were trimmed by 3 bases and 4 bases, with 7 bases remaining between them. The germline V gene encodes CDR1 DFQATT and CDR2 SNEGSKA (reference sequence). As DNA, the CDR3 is TGCAGTGCTAGCCGACTTAATCAGCCCCAGCATTTT. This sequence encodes CSASRLNQPQHF.

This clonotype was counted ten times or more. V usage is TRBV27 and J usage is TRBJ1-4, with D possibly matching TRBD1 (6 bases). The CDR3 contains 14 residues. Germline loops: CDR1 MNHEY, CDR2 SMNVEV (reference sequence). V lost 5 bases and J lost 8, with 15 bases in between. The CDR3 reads CASSPNRVREKLFF. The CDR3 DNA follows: TGTGCCAGCAGTCCAAACAGGGTACGGGAAAAACTGTTTTTT.

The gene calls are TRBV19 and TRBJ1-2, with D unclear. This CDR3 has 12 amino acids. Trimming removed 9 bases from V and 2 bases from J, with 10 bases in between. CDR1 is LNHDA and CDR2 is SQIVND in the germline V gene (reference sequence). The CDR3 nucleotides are TGTGCCAGAGATAGGACGAACTATGGCTACACCTTC. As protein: CARDRTNYGYTF.

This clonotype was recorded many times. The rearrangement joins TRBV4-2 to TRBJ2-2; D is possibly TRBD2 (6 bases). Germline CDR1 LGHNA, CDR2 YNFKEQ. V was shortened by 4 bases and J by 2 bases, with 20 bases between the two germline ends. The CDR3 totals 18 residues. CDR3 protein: CASSPRVISGENTGELFF. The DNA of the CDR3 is TGTGCCAGCAGCCCCCGTGTGATTAGCGGAGAAAACACCGGGGAGCTGTTTTTT.

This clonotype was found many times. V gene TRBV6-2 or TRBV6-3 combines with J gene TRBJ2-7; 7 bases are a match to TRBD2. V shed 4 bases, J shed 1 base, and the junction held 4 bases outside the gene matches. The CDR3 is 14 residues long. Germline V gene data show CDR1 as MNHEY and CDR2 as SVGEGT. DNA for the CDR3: TGTGCCAGCAGTTCTAGCGGAGGGTCCTACGAGCAGTACTTC. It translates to CASSSSGGSYEQYF.

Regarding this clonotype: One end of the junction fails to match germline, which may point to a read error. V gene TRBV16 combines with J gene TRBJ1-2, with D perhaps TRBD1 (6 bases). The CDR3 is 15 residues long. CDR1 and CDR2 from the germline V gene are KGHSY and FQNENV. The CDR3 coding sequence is TGTGCCAGCCGCCAATCTGGCAGGGGCAACTATGGCTACACCTTC. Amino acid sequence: CASRQSGRGNYGYTF.

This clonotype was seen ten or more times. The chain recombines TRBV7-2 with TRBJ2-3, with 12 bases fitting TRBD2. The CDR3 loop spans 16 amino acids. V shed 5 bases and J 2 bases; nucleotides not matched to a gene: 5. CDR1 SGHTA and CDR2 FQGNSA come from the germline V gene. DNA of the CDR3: TGTGCCAGCAGCCTCTCTAGCGGGAGGGTCACAGATACGCAGTATTTT. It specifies CASSLSSGRVTDTQYF.

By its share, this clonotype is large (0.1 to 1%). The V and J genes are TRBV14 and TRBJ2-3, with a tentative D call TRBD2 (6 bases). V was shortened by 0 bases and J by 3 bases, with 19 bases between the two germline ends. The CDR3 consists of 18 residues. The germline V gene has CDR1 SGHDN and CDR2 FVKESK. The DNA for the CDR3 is TGTGCCAGCAGCCAAGATTTCTTAACGGGACTCGAAACAGATACGCAGTATTTT. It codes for CASSQDFLTGLETDTQYF.

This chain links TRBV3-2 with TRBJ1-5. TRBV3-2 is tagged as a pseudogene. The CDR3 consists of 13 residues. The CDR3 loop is CASSPRSGQPQHF. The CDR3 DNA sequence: TGTGCCAGCAGCCCGAGATCGGGCCAGCCCCAGCATTTT.

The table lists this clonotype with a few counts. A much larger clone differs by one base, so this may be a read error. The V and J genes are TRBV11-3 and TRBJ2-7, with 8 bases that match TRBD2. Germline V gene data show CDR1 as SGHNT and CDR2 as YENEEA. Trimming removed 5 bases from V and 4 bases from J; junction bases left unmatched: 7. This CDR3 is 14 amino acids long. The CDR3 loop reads CASSPGLGAYEQYF. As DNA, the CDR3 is TGTGCCAGCAGCCCGGGACTAGGAGCTTACGAGCAGTACTTC.

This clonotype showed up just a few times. The CDR3 region is CASSFGMGGANTEAFF. CDR3 bases: TGTGCCAGCAGCTTCGGTATGGGGGGGGCGAACACTGAAGCTTTCTTT. The V and J genes are TRBV7-9 and TRBJ1-1; perhaps TRBD1 as D (6 bases). The germline CDR1 and CDR2 sequences are SEHNR and FQNEAQ (reference sequence). V was shortened by 3 bases and J by 1 base, with 15 bases between the two germline ends. This CDR3 is 16 amino acids long.

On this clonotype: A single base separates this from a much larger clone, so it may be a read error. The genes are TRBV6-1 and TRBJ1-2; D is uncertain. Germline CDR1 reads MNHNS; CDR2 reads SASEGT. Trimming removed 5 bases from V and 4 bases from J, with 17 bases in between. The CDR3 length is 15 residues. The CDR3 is CASSPRLEGTYGYTF. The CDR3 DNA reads TGTGCCAGCAGTCCCAGGCTAGAGGGTACCTATGGCTACACCTTC.

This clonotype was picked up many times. The CDR3 loop is CASSGQSLETQYF. The DNA for the CDR3 is TGTGCCAGCAGTGGACAGAGCTTAGAGACCCAGTACTTC. The chain has TRBV6-1 and TRBJ2-5; possibly TRBD1 for D (5 bases). The CDR3 runs to 13 residues. Germline CDR1 and CDR2: MNHNS and SASEGT. V lost 4 bases and J 4 bases, leaving 10 bases between the germline ends.

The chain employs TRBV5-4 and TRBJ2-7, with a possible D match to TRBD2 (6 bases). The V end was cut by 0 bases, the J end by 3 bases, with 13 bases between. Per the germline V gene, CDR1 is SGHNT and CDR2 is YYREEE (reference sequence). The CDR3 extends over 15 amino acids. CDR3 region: CASSLDNMGGYEQYF. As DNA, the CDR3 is TGTGCCAGCAGCTTGGACAACATGGGAGGCTACGAGCAGTACTTC.

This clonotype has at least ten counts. In DNA, the CDR3 is TGTGCCAGTAGTACGGGACAACGAGGGGATAATTCACCCCTCCACTTT. Protein sequence: CASSTGQRGDNSPLHF. This sequence joins TRBV19 and TRBJ1-6, with D possibly TRBD1 on 6 matching bases. The CDR3 length is 16 residues. Trimming took off 4 bases at V and 5 bases at J, with 15 bases between the two ends. The V gene's germline CDR1 is LNHDA and CDR2 SQIVND (reference sequence).

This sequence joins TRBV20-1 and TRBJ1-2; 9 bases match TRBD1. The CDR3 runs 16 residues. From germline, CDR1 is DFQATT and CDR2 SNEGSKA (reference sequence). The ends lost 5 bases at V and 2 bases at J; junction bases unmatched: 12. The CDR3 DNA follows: TGCAGTGCTTCCGGGACAGGGCGTAGTTCGAACTATGGCTACACCTTC. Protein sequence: CSASGTGRSSNYGYTF.

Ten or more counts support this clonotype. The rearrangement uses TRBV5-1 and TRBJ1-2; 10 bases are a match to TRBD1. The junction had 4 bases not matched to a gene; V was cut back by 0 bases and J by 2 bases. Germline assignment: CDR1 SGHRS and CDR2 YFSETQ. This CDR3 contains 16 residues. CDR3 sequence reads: CASSLGGDRGNYGYTF. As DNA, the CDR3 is TGCGCCAGCAGCTTGGGGGGGGACAGGGGCAACTATGGCTACACCTTC.

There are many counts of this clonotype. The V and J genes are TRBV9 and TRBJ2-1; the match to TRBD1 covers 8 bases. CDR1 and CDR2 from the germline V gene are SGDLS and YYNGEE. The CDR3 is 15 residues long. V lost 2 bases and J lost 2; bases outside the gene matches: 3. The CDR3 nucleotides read TGTGCCAGCAGCGTGACAGGGGAGACCTACAATGAGCAGTTCTTC. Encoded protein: CASSVTGETYNEQFF.

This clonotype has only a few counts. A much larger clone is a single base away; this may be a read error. CDR3 nucleotides: TGTGCCAGCAGTCTAACAATCTCCGCGGAGACCCAGTACTTC. Protein product: CASSLTISAETQYF. This chain links TRBV6-1 with TRBJ2-5; D gene ambiguous. Germline assignment: CDR1 MNHNS and CDR2 SASEGT. Trimming removed 5 bases from V and 5 bases from J, with 15 bases in between. The CDR3 has 14 residues.

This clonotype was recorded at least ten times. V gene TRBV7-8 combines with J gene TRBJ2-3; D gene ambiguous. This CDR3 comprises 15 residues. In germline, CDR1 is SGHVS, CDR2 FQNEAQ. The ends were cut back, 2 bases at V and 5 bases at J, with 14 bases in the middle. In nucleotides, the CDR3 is TGTGCCAGCAGCTTATACCGGAAATCGGGAGATACGCAGTATTTT. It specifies CASSLYRKSGDTQYF.

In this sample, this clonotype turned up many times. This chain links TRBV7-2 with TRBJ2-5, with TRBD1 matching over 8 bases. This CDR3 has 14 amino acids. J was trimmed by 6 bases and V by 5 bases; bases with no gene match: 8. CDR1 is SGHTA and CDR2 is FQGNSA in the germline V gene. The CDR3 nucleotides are TGTGCCAGCAGCCGGGGGACAGGAGAGAAGACCCAGTACTTC. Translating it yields CASSRGTGEKTQYF.

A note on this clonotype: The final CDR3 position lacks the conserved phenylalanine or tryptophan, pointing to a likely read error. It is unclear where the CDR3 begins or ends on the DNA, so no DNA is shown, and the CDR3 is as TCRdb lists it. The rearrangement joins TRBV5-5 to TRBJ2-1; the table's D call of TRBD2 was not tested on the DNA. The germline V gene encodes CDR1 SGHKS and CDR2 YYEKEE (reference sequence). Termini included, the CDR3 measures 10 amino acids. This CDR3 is CASSSMGLAG.

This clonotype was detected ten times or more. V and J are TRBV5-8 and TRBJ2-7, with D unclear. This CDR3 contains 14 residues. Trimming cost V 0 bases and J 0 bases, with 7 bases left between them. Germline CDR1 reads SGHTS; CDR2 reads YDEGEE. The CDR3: CASSLDPDSYEQYF. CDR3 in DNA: TGTGCCAGCAGCTTGGATCCCGACTCCTACGAGCAGTACTTC.

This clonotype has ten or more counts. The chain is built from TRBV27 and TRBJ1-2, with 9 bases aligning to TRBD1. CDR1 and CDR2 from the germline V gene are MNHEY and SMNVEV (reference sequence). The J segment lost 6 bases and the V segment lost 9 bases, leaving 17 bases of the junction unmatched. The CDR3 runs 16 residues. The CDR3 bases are TGTGCCAGTACCCCGCTGTTGGGGACAGGGTCGAATGGCTACACCTTC. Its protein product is CASTPLLGTGSNGYTF.

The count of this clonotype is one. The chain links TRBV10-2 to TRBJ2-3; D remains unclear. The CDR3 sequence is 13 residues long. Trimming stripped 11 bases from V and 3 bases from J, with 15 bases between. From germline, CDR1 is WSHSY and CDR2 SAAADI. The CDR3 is CAVYGKGTDTQYF. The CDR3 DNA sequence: TGCGCCGTTTACGGAAAGGGAACAGATACGCAGTATTTT.